The 9 T cell receptor beta chains presented below share a single source sample, sequenced in a study of cytomegalovirus exposure and HLA in healthy donors. Use of 60 Vbeta and 13 Jbeta primers characterized the PCR. The data were produced by immunoSEQ multiplex PCR, yet TCRdb's version contains in-frame clones alone and is incomplete. The data hold 140,000 to 150,000 clones, with around 80% observed a single time. The sample comprised PBMCs. The receptors were sampled from a man aged 35 to 55 in good health and CMV-seropositive.

This chain connects TRBV27 to TRBJ2-7; D is unclear. This CDR3 region has 13 residues. Germline V gene data show CDR1 as MNHEY and CDR2 as SMNVEV (reference sequence). The V end lost 2 bases, the J end lost 2 bases, and 7 bases lay between the germline ends. As DNA, the CDR3 is TGTGCCAGCAGTTTAATAGCAGCCTACGAGCAGTACTTC. Protein: CASSLIAAYEQYF.

This CDR3 reads CATSRDSRLGETQYF. The CDR3 DNA reads as TGTGCCACCAGCAGAGATAGCCGCCTAGGCGAGACCCAGTACTTC. The chain joins TRBV15 to TRBJ2-5, with unresolved D. CDR1 and CDR2 (germline): LNHNV, YYDKDF (reference sequence). V shed 0 bases and J shed 5 bases, with 13 bases lying between them. This CDR3 has 15 amino acids.

The CDR3 here is CANPGSGGIHYGYTF. In DNA form, the CDR3 reads TGTGCCAATCCCGGCTCAGGGGGGATTCACTATGGCTACACCTTC. The V gene is TRBV12-1, the J gene TRBJ1-2; the table's D call, TRBD1, has no DNA check behind it. TRBV12-1 is termed a pseudogene. The CDR3 has 15 amino acids.

This chain joins TRBV28 and TRBJ2-7, with D possibly matching TRBD2 (5 bases). V dropped 5 bases and J dropped 4 bases, with 21 bases sitting between them. This CDR3 has 16 amino acids. CDR1 and CDR2 from the germline V gene are MDHEN and SYDVKM. The CDR3 loop reads CASSPLGRGAEYEQYF. For the CDR3, the DNA is TGTGCCAGCAGTCCTCTAGGGCGCGGAGCGGAATACGAGCAGTACTTC.

This rearrangement joins TRBV5-1 to TRBJ2-3; 8 nucleotides line up with TRBD2. The CDR3 runs 16 residues. CDR1 and CDR2 from the germline V gene are SGHRS and YFSETQ. With 0 bases clipped from V and 1 base from J, the junction kept 4 bases outside the gene matches. DNA of the CDR3: TGCGCCAGCAGCTTGGCAGCGGGAGCAGGCACAGATACGCAGTATTTT. The encoded protein is CASSLAAGAGTDTQYF.

J is TRBJ2-1 and V is TRBV18; no firm D call. CDR3 length: 14 amino acids. The V end lost 4 bases, the J end lost 5 bases, and 12 bases lay between the germline ends. Germline CDR1 and CDR2: KGHSH and LQKENI. The CDR3 DNA follows: TGTGCCAGCTCACTTAACACCCTCCACAATGAGCAGTTCTTC. It specifies CASSLNTLHNEQFF.

The rearrangement links TRBV4-1 to TRBJ2-1; TRBD2 matches 8 bases. Germline values: CDR1 MGHRA, CDR2 YSYEKL. The V and J ends lost 1 base and 1 base, in that order; junction bases with no gene match: 12. The CDR3 is 19 residues long. The CDR3 DNA reads as TGCGCCAGCAGCCAAGGTCCTAGCGGGCCTAACACATCCTACAATGAGCAGTTCTTC. Translating it yields CASSQGPSGPNTSYNEQFF.

The chain recombines TRBV11-2 with TRBJ1-1; TRBD1 matches at 8 bases. From germline, CDR1 is SGHAT and CDR2 FQNNGV. The CDR3 is made up of 16 amino acids. J lost 4 bases, V lost 1 base, and 8 bases had no gene match. The CDR3 reads CASSLVLAGTGTEAFF. CDR3 DNA sequence: TGTGCCAGCAGCTTAGTTTTGGCCGGGACAGGCACTGAAGCTTTCTTT.

This chain uses TRBV11-3 with TRBJ2-1; 11 bases match TRBD2. This CDR3 comprises 15 residues. J was trimmed by 5 bases and V by 5 bases; bases with no gene match: 5. In germline, CDR1 is SGHNT, CDR2 YENEEA. The DNA of the CDR3 is TGTGCCAGCAGCAAACTAGCGGGAGCGCACAATGAGCAGTTCTTC. Translating gives CASSKLAGAHNEQFF.